One and the same sample provided the 20 T cell receptor beta chains below, sequenced in a study of CD4 and CD8 cells across lung adenocarcinoma regions (dated by TCRdb to the late 2010s). Library method: PCR. Sequencing instrument: HiSeq X Ten. TCRdb ran its own pipeline on the public reads, namely fastp trimming at Q25 and MiXCR clone calling, and kept in-frame beta chains. Merged by CDR3 protein, the rows form single entries marked with the most common genes and DNA. In all, the sample holds under 14,000 distinct CDR3 sequences, and 50% to 65% of those were seen once. Approximately 19% of the sample rests with the top ten. Sequencing was done on a sample of CD4+ T cells from the center of a lung tumor. The cell subset or site label, as the study defines it: tumor center region. The source is a male donor with lung adenocarcinoma. The CD4 and CD8 labels of this study may be unreliable.

The rearrangement uses TRBV7-6 and TRBJ2-7; possibly TRBD1 or TRBD2 for D (5 bases each). Germline V gene data show CDR1 as SGHVS and CDR2 as FNYEAQ. Trimming removed 0 bases at V and 4 bases at J, with 13 bases between. This CDR3 is built from 15 residues. This chain's CDR3 is CASSLASGGDYEQYF. In DNA, the CDR3 is TGTGCCAGCAGCTTAGCATCTGGGGGTGATTACGAGCAGTACTTC. The entire variable domain, with the rest obtained from reference TRBV7-6 and TRBJ2-7, is as follows: GAGVSQSPRYKVTKRGQDVALRCDPISGHVSLYWYRQALGQGPEFLTYFNYEAQQDKSGLPNDRFSAERPEGSISTLTIQRTEQRDSAMYRCASSLASGGDYEQYFGPGTRLTVT.

This clonotype is a singleton in its sample. The chain employs TRBV7-2 and TRBJ2-4, with D possibly matching TRBD2 (7 bases). The CDR3 extends over 14 amino acids. Germline CDR1 reads SGHTA; CDR2 reads FQGNSA. CDR3 DNA sequence: TGTGCGGGCCGCGGGGGCCGGGGGCACAACACCCAGTACTTC. Residues: CAGRGGRGHNTQYF.

This clonotype was counted a few times. This chain joins TRBV6-1 and TRBJ2-3; 8 nucleotides agree with TRBD1. Per germline, CDR1 MNHNS and CDR2 SASEGT. The CDR3 runs 13 residues. V shed 7 bases and J 11 bases; nucleotides not matched to a gene: 11. In DNA form, the CDR3 reads TGTGCCAGCATTGGACAGGGAGCCTACGAGCAGTATTTT. Amino acids: CASIGQGAYEQYF.

With regard to this clonotype: A single base separates this from a much larger clone, so it may be a read error. V is TRBV4-1 and J is TRBJ2-4, with D hard to call. V lost 2 bases to trimming and J lost 13 bases, with 12 bases between them. The CDR3 length is 12 residues. CDR1 is MGHRA and CDR2 is YSYEKL in the germline V gene. CDR3 sequence (DNA): TGCGCCAGCAGCCAAACCTCCAATGAGCAGTACTTC. Residues: CASSQTSNEQYF.

The chain carries TRBV6-1 and TRBJ2-5; 8 bases fit TRBD2. The germline V gene has CDR1 MNHNS and CDR2 SASEGT. The CDR3 runs 18 residues. V lost 8 bases and J lost 2; bases outside the gene matches: 19. The CDR3: CASGGTRGGGGGQETQYF. CDR3 in DNA: TGTGCCAGCGGGGGGACTAGGGGGGGGGGGGGGGGGCAAGAGACCCAGTACTTC.

This clonotype has only a few counts. The rearrangement uses TRBV6-2 or TRBV6-3 and TRBJ2-1; D possibly matches TRBD1 or TRBD2 (5 bases each). The CDR3 extends over 16 amino acids. Germline V CDR1 and CDR2: MNHEY, SVGEGT. Trimming took off 6 bases at V and 4 bases at J, with 19 bases between the two ends. The CDR3 sequence is CASRGFQGGSYNEQFF. CDR3 coding DNA: TGTGCCAGCAGGGGATTCCAGGGTGGGAGTTACAATGAGCAGTTCTTC.

V usage is TRBV6-1 and J usage is TRBJ1-2, with TRBD1 matching over 7 bases. Germline assignment: CDR1 MNHNS and CDR2 SASEGT. The ends lost 5 bases at V and 5 bases at J; junction bases unmatched: 5. This CDR3 comprises 13 residues. This CDR3 is CASSLTGAYGYTF. CDR3 in DNA: TGTGCCAGCAGTCTTACAGGGGCATATGGCTACACCTTC.

The J gene is TRBJ1-1, the V gene TRBV5-1; possible D gene TRBD1, 6 bases. Trimming removed 1 base from V and 7 bases from J, with 17 bases in between. CDR1 SGHRS and CDR2 YFSETQ come from the germline V gene. CDR3 length equals 15 residues. The CDR3 here is CASSLRAGVSDEAFF. In DNA, the CDR3 is TGCGCCAGCAGCTTGCGGGCAGGGGTTAGTGATGAAGCTTTCTTT.

There are a few counts of this clonotype. The V gene is TRBV6-5, the J gene TRBJ2-7; 8 positions agree with TRBD1. The CDR3 extends over 16 amino acids. Germline CDR1 and CDR2: MNHEY and SVGAGI. Trimming cost V 2 bases and J 2 bases; bases outside gene matches: 8. The DNA of the CDR3 is TGTGCCAGCAGTTACGGAGAACCGACAGGGGCCTACGAGCAGTACTTC. It specifies CASSYGEPTGAYEQYF.

This chain joins TRBV6-1 and TRBJ2-5; 11 bases are shared with TRBD1. The closer fit of TRBJ2-7 to the DNA end suggests the J call may be wrong. Per the germline V gene, CDR1 is MNHNS and CDR2 is SASEGT. The CDR3 runs to 16 residues. CDR3 sequence reads: CASSAIIGQGANEQYF. The CDR3 DNA follows: TGTGCCAGCAGCGCCATCATTGGACAGGGGGCGAACGAGCAGTACTTC.

V gene TRBV4-1 combines with J gene TRBJ2-4; D tentatively fits TRBD1 or TRBD2 (5 bases each). The V end was cut by 0 bases, the J end by 2 bases, with 8 bases between. The germline V gene has CDR1 MGHRA and CDR2 YSYEKL. This CDR3 has 15 amino acids. CDR3 amino acids: CASSQDEGTKNIQYF. DNA of the CDR3: TGCGCCAGCAGCCAAGATGAGGGGACCAAAAACATTCAGTACTTC.

The genes are TRBV6-5 and TRBJ2-5; 8 bases line up with TRBD1. The CDR3 is made up of 15 amino acids. In germline, CDR1 is MNHEY, CDR2 SVGAGI. The trim removed 3 bases at V and 11 bases at J, leaving 14 bases unmatched. The CDR3 nucleotides are TGTGCCAGCAGTTATTCCGATGGACAGGGTAGTGAGCAGTACTTC. Translated: CASSYSDGQGSEQYF.

This clonotype has a handful of counts. The rearrangement joins TRBV6-1 to TRBJ2-7; 9 positions match TRBD1. The germline V gene encodes CDR1 MNHNS and CDR2 SASEGT. The CDR3 is 15 amino acids. J gave up 4 bases and V 6 bases, and 10 bases lay outside the gene matches. This chain's CDR3 is CASRDSGTGTYEQYV. The CDR3 DNA sequence: TGTGCCAGCAGGGATTCCGGGACAGGGACGTACGAGCAGTACGTC.

The V and J genes are TRBV6-5 and TRBJ1-6, with D hard to call. CDR3 length: 16 amino acids. Germline V lookup: CDR1 MNHEY, CDR2 SVGAGI. Trimming left V 0 bases short and J 5 bases short, with 11 bases between. CDR3: CASSYSGRPNNSPLHF. For the CDR3, the DNA is TGTGCCAGCAGTTACTCCGGCAGACCGAATAATTCACCCCTCCACTTT.

Turning to this clonotype: It is likely a read error, because the conserved phenylalanine at the end of the CDR3 is missing. The rearrangement joins TRBV10-1 to TRBJ2-1; a possible D gene is TRBD1 (6 bases). V was pared by 4 bases and J by 4 bases, with 11 bases between. This CDR3 is 14 amino acids long. CDR1 and CDR2 from the germline V gene are WNHNN and SYGVQD (reference sequence). The CDR3, as DNA: TGCGCCAGCAGTGGTGGACAGATATACAATGAGCAGTTCTCC. Protein product: CASSGGQIYNEQFS.

Comments on this clonotype: A much larger clone sits a single nucleotide away, making a read error possible. V gene TRBV27 combines with J gene TRBJ2-1; TRBD2 aligns across 8 bases. The CDR3 runs to 15 residues. The V gene end was trimmed by 3 bases and the J gene end by 13 bases; junction bases not matched to a gene: 14. The germline V gene encodes CDR1 MNHEY and CDR2 SMNVEV (reference sequence). The chain's CDR3 is CASSFGTRGGGTQFF. The CDR3 DNA sequence: TGTGCCAGCAGTTTTGGGACTAGAGGAGGTGGGACCCAGTTCTTC.

V is TRBV20-1 and J is TRBJ2-5; D not resolved. V lost 6 bases and J 2 bases, leaving 7 bases between the germline ends. Germline CDR1 and CDR2: DFQATT and SNEGSKA (reference sequence). The CDR3 loop spans 11 amino acids. DNA of the CDR3: TGCAGTGCCCAGGATCAAGAGACCCAGTACTTC. Its protein is CSAQDQETQYF.

This sequence joins TRBV6-1 and TRBJ2-3; 7 bases align to TRBD1. This CDR3 region has 15 residues. The germline V gene encodes CDR1 MNHNS and CDR2 SASEGT. V gave up 8 bases and J gave up 11 bases; unmatched junction bases: 19. This CDR3 is CASGSDRFPTNMQYF. The DNA for the CDR3 is TGTGCCAGCGGCTCGGACAGGTTTCCCACCAACATGCAGTATTTT.

The V call is TRBV7-2, the J call TRBJ2-3, with D possibly being TRBD2 (5 bases). Looked up from germline, CDR1 is SGHTA and CDR2 is FQGNSA. The CDR3 extends over 14 amino acids. The CDR3 loop reads CAGSAGSGTDTQYF. CDR3 in DNA: TGTGCGGGCAGCGCGGGTTCTGGCACAGATACGCAGTATTTT. The complete variable domain, with remaining parts taken from reference TRBV7-2 and TRBJ2-3, reads GAGVSQSPSNKVTEKGKDVELRCDPISGHTALYWYRQSLGQGLEFLIYFQGNSAPDKSGLPSDRFSAERTGGSVSTLTIQRTQQEDSAVYLCAGSAGSGTDTQYFGPGTRLTVL.

Sample share makes this clonotype medium-sized. The CDR3 sequence: CASSYSMRASATYEQYF. The CDR3 DNA is TGTGCCAGCAGTTACTCGATGCGGGCTAGCGCAACCTACGAGCAGTACTTC. J is TRBJ2-5 and V is TRBV6-6, with a weak D call TRBD2 (6 bases). The J call may not be correct, given that the DNA end is closer to TRBJ2-7. There are 17 residues in the CDR3. Germline CDR1 is MNHNY and CDR2 is SVGAGI (reference sequence).